The clone carrying this T cell receptor beta chain was seen just once. These data originate in a study of blood T cell repertoires in COVID-19. About the study: PBMCs, B-cell-depleted T cells, or T cells provided the cDNA or gDNA that made up the material.

In the original processing: Reference gene primers were amplified, and this amplification served to estimate nucleated cell counts. The protocol was immunoSEQ multiplex PCR, while the TCRdb copy is restricted to in-frame clones and leaves out a portion. For V, J and clone size, that table is used; D and trimming come from the DNA. Among under 400,000 clones listed, roughly 86% were seen once. The CDR3 length is 17 residues. CDR1 is MDHEN, CDR2 SYDVKM, per germline. V lost 5 bases and J lost 0, with 20 bases in between. This sequence originates from a man aged 35 to 55 in a cohort exposed to, infected with or recovered from COVID-19 (not recorded which). The chain carries TRBV28 and TRBJ2-7; the D gene is possibly TRBD2 (5 bases). Sequenced sample: PBMCs or T cells enriched from blood (not recorded which). DNA of the CDR3: TGTGCCAGCAGTGCCAATACTCTAGGCGGGTACTCCTACGAGCAGTACTTC. Its translation: CASSANTLGGYSYEQYF.